These 24 T cell receptor beta chains were sequenced from one sample in a study of blood T cell repertoires in COVID-19. Sequencing used immunoSEQ multiplex PCR; TCRdb keeps in-frame clones, though not all of them. This table holds about 330,000 clones, about nine tenths found once. The sample consisted of PBMCs or T cells enriched from blood (not recorded which). All receptors come from a young woman who had recovered from COVID-19.

In this sample, this clone turned up a few times. This chain uses TRBV29-1 with TRBJ2-7; TRBD1 matches at 7 bases. The CDR3 extends over 13 amino acids. V shed 2 bases, J shed 5 bases, and the junction held 6 bases outside the gene matches. The germline CDR1 and CDR2 sequences are SQVTM and ANQGSEA. As DNA, the CDR3 is TGCAGCGTTGAACTACTGACAGGGCACGAGCAGTACTTC. Encoded protein: CSVELLTGHEQYF.

This clone came up once. This chain joins TRBV28 and TRBJ2-7; maybe TRBD1 (6 bases). V was pared by 7 bases and J by 3 bases, with 13 bases between. Per the germline V gene, CDR1 is MDHEN and CDR2 is SYDVKM. This CDR3 is 13 amino acids long. The DNA of the CDR3 is TGTGCCAGCACAAACAGGGTAAACTACGAGCAGTACTTC. Encoded protein: CASTNRVNYEQYF. Drawing the rest from reference TRBV28 and TRBJ2-7, the complete variable domain is DVKVTQSSRYLVKRTGEKVFLECVQDMDHENMFWYRQDPGLGLRLIYFSYDVKMKEKGDIPEGYSVSREKKERFSLILESASTNQTSMYLCASTNRVNYEQYFGPGTRLTVT.

V usage is TRBV2 and J usage is TRBJ1-5, with TRBD1 as a possible D gene (6 bases). The CDR3 covers 16 residues. V was trimmed by 7 bases and J by 5 bases, leaving 21 bases between them. Germline V gene data show CDR1 as SNHLY and CDR2 as FYNNEI. CDR3 sequence: CASKGGGQFRDQPQHF. DNA for the CDR3: TGTGCCAGCAAGGGTGGCGGACAGTTTCGGGATCAGCCCCAGCATTTT.

As for this clone: Other DNA variants within this sample encode the same CDR3. The chain uses TRBV5-1 and TRBJ2-7, with 9 positions matching TRBD1. CDR3 length: 14 residues. V lost 4 bases, J lost 3 bases, and 5 bases stayed unmatched. Germline V lookup: CDR1 SGHRS, CDR2 YFSETQ. CDR3 in amino acids: CASSPGQGDYEQYF. CDR3 bases: TGCGCCAGCAGCCCGGGACAGGGTGACTACGAGCAGTACTTC.

The chain recombines TRBV5-6 with TRBJ2-7, with D maybe TRBD2 (5 bases). The germline gives CDR1 SGHDT, CDR2 YYEEEE. Trimming removed 0 bases from V and 5 bases from J, with 9 bases in between. The CDR3 is 13 amino acids. The CDR3 nucleotides read TGTGCCAGCAGCTTGGCGGGGTGGAACGAGCAGTACTTC. Translation: CASSLAGWNEQYF.

The V call is TRBV15, the J call TRBJ1-1, with 9 bases lining up with TRBD1. The ends lost 5 bases at V and 1 base at J; junction bases unmatched: 5. The CDR3 consists of 15 residues. Per germline, CDR1 LNHNV and CDR2 YYDKDF (reference sequence). CDR3 protein: CATSFGGQGNTEAFF. The CDR3 DNA sequence: TGTGCCACCAGCTTCGGGGGACAGGGGAACACTGAAGCTTTCTTT.

The chain recombines TRBV5-4 with TRBJ2-7; D possibly corresponds to TRBD1 (5 bases). Trimming pared 1 base from V and 7 bases from J, leaving 18 bases between. Germline V gene data show CDR1 as SGHNT and CDR2 as YYREEE (reference sequence). This CDR3 has 15 residues. The CDR3 nucleotides read TGTGCCAGCAGCTTGTCACTGGGGCCGACTGGGGAGCAGTACTTC. This gives the protein CASSLSLGPTGEQYF. Combining the CDR3 with reference TRBV5-4 and TRBJ2-7 gives the whole variable domain ETGVTQSPTHLIKTRGQQVTLRCSSQSGHNTVSWYQQALGQGPQFIFQYYREEENGRGNFPPRFSGLQFPNYSSELNVNALELDDSALYLCASSLSLGPTGEQYFGPGTRLTVT.

This chain uses TRBV14 with TRBJ2-2; 9 bases match TRBD1. CDR3 size: 18 residues. V dropped 4 bases and J dropped 7; count of bases not matched to a gene: 16. The germline V gene encodes CDR1 SGHDN and CDR2 FVKESK. The CDR3 sequence: CASSPFPQGARENGELFF. CDR3 bases: TGTGCCAGCAGCCCTTTTCCACAGGGGGCGCGAGAAAACGGGGAGCTGTTTTTT.

This chain uses TRBV7-8 with TRBJ1-5; D unclear. From germline, CDR1 is SGHVS and CDR2 FQNEAQ. The CDR3 is 16 residues long. V dropped 1 base and J dropped 2 bases, with 12 bases sitting between them. CDR3 sequence: CASSLGGDRGNQPQHF. For the CDR3, the DNA is TGTGCCAGCAGCTTAGGCGGTGACCGCGGCAATCAGCCCCAGCATTTT.

The V call is TRBV19, the J call TRBJ1-1; D might be TRBD1 (5 bases). The V end was cut by 7 bases, the J end by 0 bases, with 12 bases between. CDR3 size: 14 residues. Germline CDR1 is LNHDA and CDR2 is SQIVND (reference sequence). CDR3 coding DNA: TGTGCCAGTAAAGGGACTGTGATGAACACTGAAGCTTTCTTT. Translated: CASKGTVMNTEAFF.

This rearrangement joins TRBV9 to TRBJ1-1; D unclear. CDR1 and CDR2 from the germline V gene are SGDLS and YYNGEE. Trimming cost V 0 bases and J 1 base, with 7 bases left between them. This CDR3 is built from 14 residues. The CDR3 region is CASSVVEGNTEAFF. The DNA for the CDR3 is TGTGCCAGCAGCGTAGTAGAGGGGAACACTGAAGCTTTCTTT.

This sequence joins TRBV30 and TRBJ1-1; D is possibly TRBD1 (5 bases). The CDR3 spans 15 residues. The germline CDR1 and CDR2 sequences are GTSNPN and SVGIG (reference sequence). Trimming left V 5 bases short and J 9 bases short, with 25 bases between. The CDR3: CAWAWAGSSVPKAFF. The CDR3 nucleotides read TGTGCCTGGGCCTGGGCAGGGTCATCTGTCCCAAAAGCTTTCTTT.

The chain uses TRBV5-1 and TRBJ1-2, with TRBD1 as a possible D gene (5 bases). Germline values: CDR1 SGHRS, CDR2 YFSETQ. The CDR3 is 14 residues long. V lost 4 bases to trimming and J lost 7 bases, with 17 bases between them. In nucleotides, the CDR3 is TGCGCCAGCAGCCCGACCCAGGGAGGAGGTGGCTACACCTTC. Translated, it gives CASSPTQGGGGYTF.

This clone is a singleton in its sample. This chain links TRBV7-2 with TRBJ2-4; TRBD1 might be the D (6 bases). Looked up from germline, CDR1 is SGHTA and CDR2 is FQGNSA. The CDR3 contains 15 residues. The V and J ends lost 1 base and 0 bases respectively, with 7 bases between them. CDR3 region: CASSLGGLAKNIQYF. The CDR3 DNA reads as TGTGCCAGCAGCTTAGGGGGGCTAGCCAAAAACATTCAGTACTTC.

The chain links TRBV27 to TRBJ1-2; D is unresolved. Trimming cost V 3 bases and J 5 bases, with 19 bases left between them. CDR1 MNHEY and CDR2 SMNVEV come from the germline V gene (reference sequence). The CDR3 length is 16 residues. CDR3 amino acids: CASSFTPRTPAYGYTF. The CDR3 DNA sequence: TGTGCCAGCAGTTTTACGCCTAGGACTCCAGCTTATGGCTACACCTTC.

The rearrangement links TRBV19 to TRBJ2-3, with TRBD1 matching over 9 bases. CDR1 LNHDA and CDR2 SQIVND come from the germline V gene (reference sequence). The CDR3 sequence is 18 residues long. The V gene end was trimmed by 5 bases and the J gene end by 0 bases; junction bases not matched to a gene: 12. The CDR3 DNA follows: TGTGCCAGTAGTTCGGGGACAGGGACGAGCCTTAGCACAGATACGCAGTATTTT. This encodes CASSSGTGTSLSTDTQYF.

A few counts support this clone. The gene calls are TRBV6-5 and TRBJ2-7, with D tentatively TRBD1 (5 bases). The CDR3 spans 13 residues. V lost 6 bases and J 1 base, leaving 10 bases between the germline ends. The germline CDR1 and CDR2 sequences are MNHEY and SVGAGI. For the CDR3, the DNA is TGTGCCAGCAGGAAGACAGCTTCCTACGAGCAGTACTTC. Amino acid sequence: CASRKTASYEQYF.

V gene TRBV5-1 combines with J gene TRBJ2-3, with 9 nucleotides matching TRBD1. V trimming: 3 bases; J trimming: 2 bases; junction bases outside the gene matches: 4. Germline CDR1 and CDR2: SGHRS and YFSETQ. The CDR3 runs 15 residues. As DNA, the CDR3 is TGCGCCAGCAGCTCGACAGGGGGATTCACAGATACGCAGTATTTT. Translated: CASSSTGGFTDTQYF.

The rearrangement uses TRBV27 and TRBJ2-1; no definite D call. CDR3 length: 18 amino acids. V lost 0 bases and J 1 base, leaving 16 bases between the germline ends. Germline loops: CDR1 MNHEY, CDR2 SMNVEV (reference sequence). CDR3 nucleotides: TGTGCCAGCAGTTTATCCCGCCTGACACAAATTTCCTACAATGAGCAGTTCTTC. Its translation: CASSLSRLTQISYNEQFF.

The chain has TRBV16 and TRBJ2-1; D is possibly TRBD2 (5 bases). The CDR3 is 14 amino acids. CDR1 and CDR2 from the germline V gene are KGHSY and FQNENV. V was pared by 0 bases and J by 4 bases, with 7 bases between. This chain's CDR3 is CASSQSRGYNEQFF. CDR3 coding DNA: TGTGCCAGCAGCCAATCTCGGGGTTACAATGAGCAGTTCTTC.

V is TRBV5-1 and J is TRBJ2-1; 9 bases line up with TRBD2. CDR1 is SGHRS, CDR2 YFSETQ, per germline. This CDR3 spans 16 amino acids. Germline trimming cut 0 bases from V and 4 bases from J; bases unmatched to any gene: 5. The chain's CDR3 is CASSLATRGGYNEQFF. The DNA for the CDR3 is TGCGCCAGCAGCTTGGCCACGCGGGGGGGATACAATGAGCAGTTCTTC.

The chain uses TRBV19 and TRBJ2-7; 10 bases align to TRBD2. The CDR3 runs 14 residues. Germline V CDR1 and CDR2: LNHDA, SQIVND (reference sequence). The trim removed 5 bases at V and 4 bases at J, leaving 5 bases unmatched. CDR3 bases: TGTGCCAGTAGTGCTGGACTAGCGGTTTACGAGCAGTACTTC. Translating gives CASSAGLAVYEQYF.

The rearrangement joins TRBV6-5 to TRBJ1-3; TRBD1 is a possible D gene (6 bases). This CDR3 contains 14 residues. With 5 bases removed from V and 6 bases from J, the gap between germline ends came to 14 bases. CDR1 is MNHEY, CDR2 SVGAGI, per germline. CDR3 sequence (DNA): TGTGCCAGCAGTCGCTCAGGGGCGGAAAACACCATATATTTT. Its protein is CASSRSGAENTIYF.

This chain joins TRBV19 and TRBJ1-3; 8 bases agree with TRBD1. Per germline, CDR1 LNHDA and CDR2 SQIVND (reference sequence). The V segment lost 9 bases and the J segment 2 bases; nucleotides outside the gene matches: 12. This CDR3 has 16 amino acids. CDR3 DNA: TGTGCCAGCGGACTCAGGGGGCGCGACCCTGGAAACACCATATATTTT. Protein sequence: CASGLRGRDPGNTIYF.